These T cell receptor beta chains were read from a single sample in a study of T cells in Graves' hyperthyroidism and ophthalmopathy. One entry per CDR3 protein results from TCRdb running MiXCR on the multiplex PCR reads. Seen here are a few hundred thousand distinct CDR3 sequences, roughly 23% observed once, and the top ten hold 50% to 65%. Sequences were obtained from blood. The receptors originated from a woman aged 50 to 65 with Graves' hyperthyroidism. Both conserved end residues are part of each CDR3. D genes are given only for firm matches. Some rows mark clone size as missing; the rest say once, few, many or name a class of expanded clone.

j_call v_call d_call clone_size cdr3_nt cdr3_aa
TRBJ2-5 TRBV28 - many TGTGCCACACGCGGAGAGACCCAGTACTTC CATRGETQYF
TRBJ2-3 TRBV10-3 TRBD2 few TGTGCCATCAACCCCCTGGGGGGGGGGAGCACAGATACGCAGTATTTT CAINPLGGGSTDTQYF
TRBJ2-7 TRBV28 - many TGTGCCAGCACTCCTGCAGTGTCCCTCTACGAGCAGTACTTC CASTPAVSLYEQYF
TRBJ1-2 TRBV5-5 - - TGTGCCAGCAGCTTGATGGGGGATGGCTACACCTTC CASSLMGDGYTF
TRBJ2-5 TRBV12-3/TRBV12-4 - - TGTGCCAGCAGTTCACAGGAGAATCAAGAGACCCAGTACTTC CASSSQENQETQYF
TRBJ1-1 TRBV20-1 - - TGCAGTGCTAGCATGTTTTACGGTCTGACTGAAGCTTTCTTT CSASMFYGLTEAFF
TRBJ1-2 TRBV12-3/TRBV12-4 - - TGTGCCATCCCGAACGAGGCGCCTAGGGGCTACACCTTC CAIPNEAPRGYTF
TRBJ1-1 TRBV11-2 TRBD1 many TGTGCCAGCAGCTGGGGACAGAAGGCTTTCTTT CASSWGQKAFF
TRBJ2-7 TRBV3-1 - once TGTGCCAGCAGCCAAGACTGGAGCTCCTACGAGCAGTACTTC CASSQDWSSYEQYF
TRBJ1-1 TRBV19 - few TGTGCCAGTAGTAGTACAGGGTGGGCTGAAGCTTTCTTT CASSSTGWAEAFF
TRBJ2-1 TRBV10-1 - - TGCGCCAGCAGTGTGTCTGGGATTTCCTACAATGAGCAGTTCTTC CASSVSGISYNEQFF
TRBJ1-1 TRBV15 - once TGTGCCACCAGCAAGGCAGCGTTGAACACTGAAGCTTTCTTT CATSKAALNTEAFF
TRBJ2-1 TRBV7-2 - - TGTGCCAGCCGTTTCAGTAGCGATGAGCAGTTCTTC CASRFSSDEQFF
TRBJ2-1 TRBV5-6 TRBD1 many TGTGCCAGCAGCCGACCCGGGACAGGCAATGAGCAGTTCTTC CASSRPGTGNEQFF
TRBJ2-1 TRBV12-3/TRBV12-4 - few TGTGCCAGCAGATTCGGGAGTCGCTCCTACAATGAGCAGTTCTTC CASRFGSRSYNEQFF
TRBJ2-7 TRBV28 TRBD1 many TGTGCCAGCAGGGGACAGGCCTCCTACGAGCAGTACTTC CASRGQASYEQYF
TRBJ2-5 TRBV12-3/TRBV12-4 TRBD1 - TGTGCCAGCAGTTTTCAGGGGGCGCCCGGAGAGACCCAGTACTTC CASSFQGAPGETQYF
TRBJ1-1 TRBV28 - many TGTGCCAGCAGCGACAAGGCAAGGATGAACACTGAAGCTTTCTTT CASSDKARMNTEAFF
TRBJ2-5 TRBV11-3 - many TGTGCCAGCAGCTCCTTCCAAGAGACCCAGTACTTC CASSSFQETQYF
TRBJ2-1 TRBV7-9 TRBD1 - TGTGCCAGCAGCTTAAGGGCGGGGACAGGTATCAATGAGCAGTTCTTC CASSLRAGTGINEQFF
TRBJ2-1 TRBV7-9 - many TGTGCCAGCAGCCGCCCCCCAGAGGATGAGCAGTTCTTC CASSRPPEDEQFF
TRBJ2-1 TRBV28 - few TGTGCCAGCAGTCCCCCTGGCGGCTATAACAATGAGCAGTTCTTC CASSPPGGYNNEQFF
TRBJ2-7 TRBV7-9 TRBD1 many TGTGCCAGCAGCTCCCGGACAGGGTCCGAGCAGTACTTC CASSSRTGSEQYF
TRBJ2-7 TRBV27 - - TGTGCCAGCAGAGGGGGCTCCTACGAGCAGTACTTC CASRGGSYEQYF
TRBJ2-1 TRBV12-3/TRBV12-4 - few TGTGCCAGCAGTCTTGGGTTGGCGCCGAGCTCCTACAATGAGCAGTTCTTC CASSLGLAPSSYNEQFF
TRBJ2-2 TRBV4-2 TRBD2 - TGTGCCAGCAGCCAAGGCCTAGCGGGGGGGAGCGGGGAGCTGTTTTTT CASSQGLAGGSGELFF
TRBJ2-7 TRBV7-6 TRBD1 many TGTGCCAGCAGCTTAGCAGCCGGGACAGGGACCTACGAGCAGTACTTC CASSLAAGTGTYEQYF
TRBJ1-1 TRBV5-4 - - TGTGCCAGCAGCCCCAGGCGGGGGGCGAACACTGAAGCTTTCTTT CASSPRRGANTEAFF
TRBJ2-3 TRBV7-8 - - TGTGCCAGCAGGGTGCTATGGGCTAGCACAGATACGCAGTATTTT CASRVLWASTDTQYF
TRBJ1-1 TRBV7-9 TRBD1 - TGTGCCAGCAGCTCCCGGACAGGGCAGACTGAAGCTTTCTTT CASSSRTGQTEAFF
TRBJ1-6 TRBV7-9 TRBD1 many TGTGCCAGCAGAACGACAGGGGATAATTCACCCCTCCACTTT CASRTTGDNSPLHF
TRBJ2-7 TRBV19 - - TGTGCCAGTATTAGTCTACCTGACTACGAGCAGTACTTC CASISLPDYEQYF
TRBJ2-5 TRBV10-3 TRBD2 - TGTGCCAGCAGGACTAGCGGAAACCAAGAGACCCAGTACTTC CASRTSGNQETQYF
TRBJ1-4 TRBV2 - - TGTGCCGGGAAGGGCAGGGCAACTAATGAAAAACTGTTTTTT CAGKGRATNEKLFF
TRBJ1-3 TRBV20-1 TRBD1 many TGCAGTGCCCTGGGACAGGATCTCTCTGGAAACACCATATATTTT CSALGQDLSGNTIYF
TRBJ1-2 TRBV3-1 - many TGTGCCAGCAGCCAAGGTGCCAGGACGATTCGCTACACCTTC CASSQGARTIRYTF
TRBJ2-7 TRBV7-3 - - TGTGCCAGCTCCTCCATGGGAGACCGAAGAGGCGAGCAGTACTTC CASSSMGDRRGEQYF
TRBJ2-4 TRBV2 - - TGTGCCAGCAGTTCTGGAGACAAAAACATTCAGTACTTC CASSSGDKNIQYF
TRBJ2-1 TRBV6-5 TRBD2 many TGTGCCAGCAGTAGGGGCGGGAGGGTCACAAATGAGCAGTTCTTC CASSRGGRVTNEQFF
TRBJ2-7 TRBV5-1 - many TGCGCCAGCAGCTTGGCCCCGGGCGACCTTACAAATTGGGAGCAGTACTTC CASSLAPGDLTNWEQYF
TRBJ2-3 TRBV20-1 TRBD2 many TGCAGTGCTATAGCGGGAGTCTCAGATACGCAGTATTTT CSAIAGVSDTQYF
TRBJ2-4 TRBV19 - - TGTGCCAGTCGGGACCGTCTAGCCAAAAACATTCAGTACTTC CASRDRLAKNIQYF
TRBJ1-1 TRBV2 - few TGTGCCATCCAGTCGGCAGGGGCTGGGAACACTGAAGCTTTCTTT CAIQSAGAGNTEAFF
TRBJ2-1 TRBV11-2 - few TGTGCCAGCACCCTTAGCGGCTCCTACAATGAGCAGTTCTTC CASTLSGSYNEQFF
TRBJ2-2 TRBV7-9 TRBD2 many TGTGCCAGCAGCACCGGGACTAGGGGCACCGGGGAGCTGTTTTTT CASSTGTRGTGELFF
TRBJ1-5 TRBV20-1 - many TGCAGTGCGGGTCAGTACAATCAGCCCCAGCATTTT CSAGQYNQPQHF
TRBJ1-1 TRBV9 - - TGTGCCAGCAGCGTGGACAGCTTGAACACTGAAGCTCTCTTT CASSVDSLNTEALF
TRBJ2-7 TRBV5-1 TRBD1 many TGCGCCAGCAGCTTGGTGGGTCAGGGGGCGGGCGAGCAGTACTTC CASSLVGQGAGEQYF
TRBJ2-1 TRBV28 - - TGTGCCAGCAGTTTACAACAATGGTCCAGTGAGCAGTTCTTC CASSLQQWSSEQFF